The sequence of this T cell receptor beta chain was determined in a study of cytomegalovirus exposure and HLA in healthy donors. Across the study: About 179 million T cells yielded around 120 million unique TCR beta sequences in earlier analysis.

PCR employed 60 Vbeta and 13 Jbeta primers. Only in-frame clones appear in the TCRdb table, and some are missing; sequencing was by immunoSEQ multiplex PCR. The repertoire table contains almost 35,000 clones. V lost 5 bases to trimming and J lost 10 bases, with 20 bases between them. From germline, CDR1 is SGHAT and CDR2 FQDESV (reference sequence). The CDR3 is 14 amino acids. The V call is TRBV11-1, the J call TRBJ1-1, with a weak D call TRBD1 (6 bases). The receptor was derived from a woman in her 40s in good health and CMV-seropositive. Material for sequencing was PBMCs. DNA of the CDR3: TGTGCCAGCAGCGCAAAAGGGGGGGCTGTTTCAGCTTTCTTT. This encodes CASSAKGGAVSAFF.